The 18 T cell receptor beta chains listed next were all sequenced from one sample in a study of blood T cell repertoires in COVID-19. Sequencing used immunoSEQ multiplex PCR; TCRdb keeps in-frame clones, though not all of them. The table has about 14,000 clones, around 83% seen once. Sequenced material: peripheral blood. These receptors all stem from a man aged 55 to 70 with acute or convalescent COVID-19.

V and J are TRBV29-1 and TRBJ2-3, with D perhaps TRBD1 (5 bases). The CDR3 runs 14 residues. CDR1 is SQVTM, CDR2 ANQGSEA, per germline. The ends were cut back, 5 bases at V and 0 bases at J, with 12 bases in the middle. The CDR3 region has the DNA TGCAGCGTTAGTCAGGGTGAAAGCACAGATACGCAGTATTTT. This translates into CSVSQGESTDTQYF.

This clone was detected once. V usage is TRBV7-2 and J usage is TRBJ2-2; 13 bases are a match to TRBD2. The CDR3 has 18 residues. The germline V gene has CDR1 SGHTA and CDR2 FQGNSA. The trim removed 1 base at V and 7 bases at J, leaving 9 bases unmatched. The CDR3 sequence: CASSLGLAGGRRGGELFF. The CDR3 nucleotides are TGTGCCAGCAGCTTAGGACTAGCGGGGGGCCGGAGAGGCGGGGAGCTGTTTTTT.

The J gene is TRBJ2-1, the V gene TRBV7-2, with D possibly matching TRBD2 (5 bases). CDR1 and CDR2 from the germline V gene are SGHTA and FQGNSA. V lost 0 bases, J lost 10 bases, and 10 bases lay in between. The length of the CDR3 is 13 residues. CDR3 bases: TGTGCCAGCAGCTTAGCGCGGGTCGGGGAGCAGTTCTTC. This gives the protein CASSLARVGEQFF.

The chain recombines TRBV7-9 with TRBJ2-5; TRBD1 matches at 7 bases. The CDR3 extends over 17 amino acids. Germline V lookup: CDR1 SEHNR, CDR2 FQNEAQ (reference sequence). Germline trimming cut 5 bases from V and 0 bases from J; bases unmatched to any gene: 12. CDR3 in amino acids: CASSPPTGNLYQETQYF. DNA for the CDR3: TGTGCCAGCAGCCCCCCGACAGGGAATTTGTACCAAGAGACCCAGTACTTC.

The V gene is TRBV28, the J gene TRBJ2-3; tentatively, D is TRBD2 (5 bases). Trimming shortened V by 5 bases and J by 2 bases, and 11 bases separated the two germline ends. Per germline, CDR1 MDHEN and CDR2 SYDVKM. CDR3 length equals 14 residues. CDR3: CASSLPDFTDTQYF. The CDR3 DNA follows: TGTGCCAGCAGTCTTCCGGACTTCACAGATACGCAGTATTTT.

The rearrangement uses TRBV29-1 and TRBJ2-7; possible D gene TRBD2, 6 bases. Trimming pared 0 bases from V and 9 bases from J, leaving 15 bases between. From germline, CDR1 is SQVTM and CDR2 ANQGSEA. The CDR3 sequence is 13 residues long. CDR3 loop: CSVEETGAGSQYF. The CDR3 DNA sequence: TGCAGCGTTGAAGAAACCGGTGCGGGGTCGCAGTACTTC.

The J gene is TRBJ1-6, the V gene TRBV5-6, with unresolved D. The germline V and J ends were trimmed by 0 bases and 11 bases, with 6 bases remaining between them. The CDR3 runs 12 residues. Looked up from germline, CDR1 is SGHDT and CDR2 is YYEEEE. This CDR3 reads CASSLGQTPLHF. The CDR3 region has the DNA TGTGCCAGCAGCTTGGGACAAACACCCCTCCACTTT.

The rearrangement joins TRBV7-3 to TRBJ2-1; 10 nucleotides align to TRBD2. Germline CDR1 is SGHTA and CDR2 is FQGTGA. The CDR3 runs to 14 residues. V lost 6 bases to trimming and J lost 4 bases; unmatched junction nucleotides: 3. CDR3 residues: CASSPSGSYNEQFF. CDR3 nucleotides: TGTGCCAGCAGTCCTAGCGGGAGTTACAATGAGCAGTTCTTC.

The V gene is TRBV18, the J gene TRBJ2-2, with a weak D call TRBD2 (6 bases). Trimming took 3 bases from V and 0 from J, leaving 11 bases between them. The CDR3 extends over 16 amino acids. Germline assignment: CDR1 KGHSH and CDR2 LQKENI. The CDR3 loop reads CASSPSGGTNTGELFF. For the CDR3, the DNA is TGTGCCAGCTCACCCTCAGGCGGGACGAACACCGGGGAGCTGTTTTTT. The variable domain in full, completed from reference TRBV18 and TRBJ2-2, reads NAGVMQNPRHLVRRRGQEARLRCSPMKGHSHVYWYRQLPEEGLKFMVYLQKENIIDESGMPKERFSAEFPKEGPSILRIQQVVRGDSAAYFCASSPSGGTNTGELFFGEGSRLTVL.

This CDR3 is CASSPRDRSYNEQFF. DNA of the CDR3: TGCGCCAGCAGTCCCCGGGACAGGAGCTACAATGAGCAGTTCTTC. The chain links TRBV10-1 to TRBJ2-1, with 8 bases that match TRBD1. CDR3 length: 15 residues. CDR1 and CDR2 (germline): WNHNN, SYGVQD (reference sequence). Trimming removed 5 bases from V and 3 bases from J; junction bases left unmatched: 6.

This clone was detected only a few times. V and J are TRBV19 and TRBJ2-6; D remains unclear. The germline V and J ends were trimmed by 5 bases and 1 base, with 3 bases remaining between them. The CDR3 has 13 amino acids. Germline loops: CDR1 LNHDA, CDR2 SQIVND (reference sequence). The CDR3: CASSPSGANVLTF. DNA of the CDR3: TGTGCCAGTAGTCCATCTGGGGCCAACGTCCTGACTTTC.

This sequence joins TRBV27 and TRBJ2-7; TRBD2 matches at 7 bases. The length of the CDR3 is 15 residues. CDR1 MNHEY and CDR2 SMNVEV come from the germline V gene (reference sequence). With V trimmed by 5 bases and J by 3 bases, 10 bases remained unmatched. CDR3 loop: CASSLSPGLNYEQYF. CDR3 DNA sequence: TGTGCCAGCAGTCTAAGCCCGGGACTAAACTACGAGCAGTACTTC.

The chain links TRBV27 to TRBJ2-2, with TRBD2 identical over 11 bases. Germline V CDR1 and CDR2: MNHEY, SMNVEV (reference sequence). This CDR3 contains 15 residues. J gave up 8 bases and V 3 bases, and 5 bases lay outside the gene matches. The DNA of the CDR3 is TGTGCCAGCAGTTTGACTAGCGGGAATTCGGGGGAGCTGTTTTTT. It yields the protein CASSLTSGNSGELFF.

The genes are TRBV7-2 and TRBJ2-7, with 10 bases identical to TRBD1. The V and J ends lost 5 bases and 4 bases, in that order; junction bases with no gene match: 5. CDR3 length: 14 residues. Germline V gene lookup returns CDR1 SGHTA and CDR2 FQGNSA. The CDR3 DNA reads TGTGCCAGCAGCGGGGGACAGGGGTTGTACGAGCAGTACTTC. Translating gives CASSGGQGLYEQYF.

This clone was seen a handful of times. The chain combines TRBV6-5 with TRBJ1-1; tentatively, D is TRBD1 (5 bases). CDR3 length equals 13 residues. CDR1 and CDR2 from the germline V gene are MNHEY and SVGAGI. Trimming pared 8 bases from V and 6 bases from J, leaving 16 bases between. The chain's CDR3 is CASRAWGGSEAFF. The CDR3 DNA reads TGTGCCAGCCGAGCGTGGGGCGGATCTGAAGCTTTCTTT.

This clone appeared a few times. This chain joins TRBV5-1 and TRBJ1-5, with TRBD1 as a possible D gene (5 bases). The CDR3 is 13 residues long. From germline, CDR1 is SGHRS and CDR2 YFSETQ. Trimming pared 0 bases from V and 7 bases from J, leaving 8 bases between. The CDR3 loop is CASSLVREQPQHF. CDR3 DNA sequence: TGCGCCAGCAGCTTGGTCAGGGAACAGCCCCAGCATTTT.

This chain uses TRBV24-1 with TRBJ1-2, with TRBD1 as a possible D gene (6 bases). This CDR3 has 15 residues. The germline V and J ends were trimmed by 3 bases and 8 bases, with 18 bases remaining between them. Germline-derived CDR1 and CDR2 are KGHDR and SFDVKD. CDR3 bases: TGTGCCACCAGTGATGCCAGACAGGCCTCTGGAGGCTACACCTTC. Amino acid sequence: CATSDARQASGGYTF.

The rearrangement uses TRBV28 and TRBJ2-3; the D gene is possibly TRBD2 (6 bases). There are 15 residues in the CDR3. Germline CDR1 MDHEN, CDR2 SYDVKM. The germline V and J ends were trimmed by 6 bases and 4 bases, with 17 bases remaining between them. CDR3: CASREGARGSDTQYF. CDR3 bases: TGTGCCAGCAGGGAGGGAGCACGTGGGTCAGATACGCAGTATTTT.